Listed below are T cell receptor beta chains from one sample, sequenced in a study of Ad26.COV2.S vaccination and SARS-CoV-2 variants. Using immunoSEQ multiplex PCR, the repertoire was profiled, and TCRdb retains in-frame clones only, with some absent. The sample includes more than 300,000 clones, around four fifths of them seen just once. Sequences were derived from peripheral blood, sampled in a trial of Ad26.COV2.S vaccine versus placebo. These receptors originate from a person aged 18-60 years who received the Ad26.COV2.S COVID-19 vaccine or a placebo. CDR3s include the opening cysteine and the closing phenylalanine or tryptophan. Fields, in order: J gene, CDR3 length, clone size, D gene, V gene, CDR3 protein, CDR3 DNA. A D gene is named only where the DNA matches it firmly. A clone size is listed for some rows: how often the clone was seen (once, few, many), or a class if it is expanded.

j_gene: TRBJ2-3; len: 15; abundance: -; d_gene: -; v_gene: TRBV15; CDR3aa: CATSRDSEVPDTQYF; CDR3nt: TGTGCCACCAGCAGAGATTCGGAGGTCCCAGATACGCAGTATTTT
j_gene: TRBJ2-5; len: 11; abundance: -; d_gene: -; v_gene: TRBV29-1; CDR3aa: CSVVVGETQYF; CDR3nt: TGCAGCGTTGTGGTAGGAGAGACCCAGTACTTC
j_gene: TRBJ2-1; len: 17; abundance: few; d_gene: TRBD1; v_gene: TRBV9; CDR3aa: CASSVGTQGVAYNEQFF; CDR3nt: TGTGCCAGCAGCGTAGGGACCCAGGGGGTAGCCTACAATGAGCAGTTCTTC
j_gene: TRBJ2-5; len: 18; abundance: -; d_gene: -; v_gene: TRBV20-1; CDR3aa: CSASTGGQGGLGQETQYF; CDR3nt: TGCAGTGCTAGTACGGGGGGCCAAGGAGGCTTAGGGCAAGAGACCCAGTACTTC
j_gene: TRBJ2-5; len: 15; abundance: -; d_gene: -; v_gene: TRBV28; CDR3aa: CASSFRADTQETQYF; CDR3nt: TGTGCCAGCAGTTTCCGGGCCGATACACAAGAGACCCAGTACTTC
j_gene: TRBJ2-1; len: 15; abundance: -; d_gene: -; v_gene: TRBV5-1; CDR3aa: CASSLRLEGVNEQFF; CDR3nt: TGCGCCAGCAGCTTACGTCTGGAGGGGGTGAATGAGCAGTTCTTC
j_gene: TRBJ1-3; len: 12; abundance: -; d_gene: -; v_gene: TRBV30; CDR3aa: CAWSEGTNTIYF; CDR3nt: TGTGCCTGGAGTGAGGGGACAAACACCATATATTTT
j_gene: TRBJ1-4; len: 18; abundance: -; d_gene: -; v_gene: TRBV4-1; CDR3aa: CASSQEEGGISTNEKLFF; CDR3nt: TGCGCCAGCAGCCAAGAGGAGGGAGGGATATCAACTAATGAAAAACTGTTTTTT
j_gene: TRBJ1-4; len: 15; abundance: many; d_gene: -; v_gene: TRBV7-6; CDR3aa: CASSYQIGIGEKLFF; CDR3nt: TGTGCCAGCAGCTACCAGATAGGAATAGGTGAAAAACTGTTTTTT
j_gene: TRBJ2-3; len: 16; abundance: -; d_gene: -; v_gene: TRBV7-8; CDR3aa: CASSPVVVLSTDTQYF; CDR3nt: TGTGCCAGCAGCCCGGTCGTGGTGCTGAGCACAGATACGCAGTATTTT
j_gene: TRBJ2-1; len: 19; abundance: -; d_gene: TRBD2; v_gene: TRBV9; CDR3aa: CASSVLAGHSRGAYNEQFF; CDR3nt: TGTGCCAGCAGCGTATTAGCGGGGCATTCGAGAGGTGCCTACAATGAGCAGTTCTTC
j_gene: TRBJ2-1; len: 15; abundance: -; d_gene: TRBD1; v_gene: TRBV24-1; CDR3aa: CATSHEGTGLDEQFF; CDR3nt: TGTGCCACCAGTCACGAAGGGACAGGTTTGGATGAGCAGTTCTTC
j_gene: TRBJ2-5; len: 11; abundance: few; d_gene: -; v_gene: TRBV6-6; CDR3aa: CASSYKTDQYF; CDR3nt: TGTGCCAGCAGTTACAAGACTGACCAGTACTTC
j_gene: TRBJ1-3; len: 13; abundance: -; d_gene: TRBD1; v_gene: TRBV10-3; CDR3aa: CAIRTGQGNTIYF; CDR3nt: TGTGCCATTCGGACAGGGCAGGGCAACACCATATATTTT
j_gene: TRBJ2-5; len: 14; abundance: -; d_gene: TRBD2; v_gene: TRBV5-1; CDR3aa: CASSPGTTQETQYF; CDR3nt: TGCGCCAGCAGCCCCGGGACTACCCAAGAGACCCAGTACTTC
j_gene: TRBJ2-5; len: 17; abundance: -; d_gene: TRBD2; v_gene: TRBV5-4; CDR3aa: CASSLYRTSGFQETQYF; CDR3nt: TGTGCCAGCAGCTTATATAGGACTAGCGGGTTCCAAGAGACCCAGTACTTC
j_gene: TRBJ1-3; len: 14; abundance: -; d_gene: -; v_gene: TRBV7-8; CDR3aa: CASSLGGGGNTIYF; CDR3nt: TGTGCCAGCAGCTTAGGGGGAGGCGGAAACACCATATATTTT
j_gene: TRBJ2-5; len: 14; abundance: -; d_gene: TRBD2; v_gene: TRBV5-4; CDR3aa: CASSLGTSYKTQYF; CDR3nt: TGTGCCAGCAGCTTGGGGACTAGCTACAAGACCCAGTACTTC
j_gene: TRBJ2-7; len: 15; abundance: once; d_gene: TRBD1; v_gene: TRBV28; CDR3aa: CASSSPGTGGYEQYF; CDR3nt: TGTGCCAGCAGTTCCCCCGGGACAGGGGGCTACGAGCAGTACTTC
j_gene: TRBJ2-3; len: 19; abundance: once; d_gene: -; v_gene: TRBV18; CDR3aa: CASSPLDPPKDRTTDTQYF; CDR3nt: TGTGCCAGCTCACCGTTGGATCCCCCAAAAGACAGGACCACAGATACGCAGTATTTT
j_gene: TRBJ2-1; len: 15; abundance: -; d_gene: -; v_gene: TRBV7-9; CDR3aa: CASSLPTSVYNEQFF; CDR3nt: TGTGCCAGCAGCTTACCCACCAGCGTCTACAATGAGCAGTTCTTC
j_gene: TRBJ1-5; len: 13; abundance: -; d_gene: -; v_gene: TRBV28; CDR3aa: CASRRSSNQPQHF; CDR3nt: TGTGCCAGCCGACGGTCGAGCAATCAGCCCCAGCATTTT
j_gene: TRBJ1-3; len: 14; abundance: -; d_gene: -; v_gene: TRBV6-5; CDR3aa: CASSAYSSGNTIYF; CDR3nt: TGTGCCAGCAGCGCCTACAGCTCTGGAAACACCATATATTTT
j_gene: TRBJ1-2; len: 13; abundance: -; d_gene: -; v_gene: TRBV5-1; CDR3aa: CASSLGQNYGYTF; CDR3nt: TGCGCCAGCAGCTTGGGCCAGAACTATGGCTACACCTTC
j_gene: TRBJ2-1; len: 16; abundance: -; d_gene: -; v_gene: TRBV24-1; CDR3aa: CATSDRQKSSYNEQFF; CDR3nt: TGTGCCACCAGTGATCGACAAAAGAGCTCCTACAATGAGCAGTTCTTC
j_gene: TRBJ2-3; len: 15; abundance: few; d_gene: TRBD2; v_gene: TRBV6-5; CDR3aa: CASSYGTTHTDTQYF; CDR3nt: TGTGCCAGCAGTTACGGGACTACACACACAGATACGCAGTATTTT
j_gene: TRBJ2-5; len: 15; abundance: -; d_gene: TRBD1; v_gene: TRBV6-6; CDR3aa: CASSSDRGIQETQYF; CDR3nt: TGTGCCAGCAGTTCAGACAGGGGGATACAAGAGACCCAGTACTTC
j_gene: TRBJ2-1; len: 16; abundance: -; d_gene: -; v_gene: TRBV5-1; CDR3aa: CASSIFGGSSYNEQFF; CDR3nt: TGCGCCAGCAGCATATTCGGGGGAAGCTCCTACAATGAGCAGTTCTTC
j_gene: TRBJ1-2; len: 12; abundance: -; d_gene: TRBD1; v_gene: TRBV5-1; CDR3aa: CASSSTGVGYTF; CDR3nt: TGCGCCAGCAGCTCGACAGGGGTGGGCTACACCTTC
j_gene: TRBJ1-1; len: 13; abundance: -; d_gene: -; v_gene: TRBV27; CDR3aa: CASSLSRNTEAFF; CDR3nt: TGTGCCAGCAGTTTGTCTCGCAACACTGAAGCTTTCTTT
j_gene: TRBJ2-5; len: 14; abundance: -; d_gene: -; v_gene: TRBV5-8; CDR3aa: CASNGADRRGTQYF; CDR3nt: TGTGCCAGCAACGGCGCGGACAGGCGGGGGACCCAGTACTTC
j_gene: TRBJ2-7; len: 14; abundance: -; d_gene: TRBD2; v_gene: TRBV7-2; CDR3aa: CASSLSGGAHEQYF; CDR3nt: TGTGCCAGCAGCCTCAGCGGGGGGGCCCACGAGCAGTACTTC
j_gene: TRBJ1-1; len: 15; abundance: -; d_gene: -; v_gene: TRBV28; CDR3aa: CASAPRPSGGTEAFF; CDR3nt: TGTGCCAGCGCACCCCGCCCTTCGGGCGGCACTGAAGCTTTCTTT